This TCR beta chain was sequenced during a study of blood T cell repertoires in COVID-19. Across the study: Samples taken during acute and convalescent COVID-19 were collected in the United States, Italy and Spain.

With 2 bases removed from V and 2 bases from J, the gap between germline ends came to 6 bases. Germline CDR1 reads MDHEN; CDR2 reads SYDVKM. This CDR3 is 13 amino acids long. Clones were sequenced by immunoSEQ multiplex PCR, and TCRdb holds only the in-frame ones, with some missing. The sample lists about 150,000 clones; under 90% were seen once. Grouping used clinical history reported by participants in a survey and questionnaire. This TCR derives from a woman aged 45 to 65 who had recovered from COVID-19. The sample comprised PBMCs or T cells enriched from blood (not recorded which). The genes are TRBV28 and TRBJ1-2; D is ambiguous. This CDR3 is CASSLGQNYGYTF. The CDR3 DNA is TGTGCCAGCAGTTTAGGGCAGAACTATGGCTACACCTTC.